This passage covers 12 T cell receptor beta chains from one sample sequenced in a study of spatial heterogeneity in lung cancer. Time point: sample taken at primary tumor resection. The study sequenced unsorted whole RNA from tumor, nontumor lung or frozen PBMC. Each CDR3 protein is one row after TCRdb ran MiXCR on the 5' RACE reads. The sample yields just under 95,000 distinct CDR3 sequences, more than 10% seen once. Material: PBMCs, obtained at surgery. The source is a male donor with early-stage non-small cell lung cancer.

This clonotype was seen only a few times. The rearrangement links TRBV7-2 to TRBJ2-3; D unclear. The CDR3 length is 15 residues. CDR1 is SGHTA, CDR2 FQGNSA, per germline. V lost 3 bases, J lost 4 bases, and 14 bases lay in between. The CDR3 nucleotides read TGTGCCAGCAGCTTGAGTGGGGAAGTCGCAGATACGCAGTATTTT. Translating it yields CASSLSGEVADTQYF.

This CDR3 reads CASRPTANTEAFF. The CDR3 DNA follows: TGTGCCAGCAGACCGACGGCGAACACTGAAGCTTTCTTT. The rearrangement links TRBV12-3 or TRBV12-4 to TRBJ1-1; D not resolved. This CDR3 contains 13 residues. V was cut by 6 bases and J by 1 base, with 9 bases left in between.

The chain is built from TRBV11-2 and TRBJ2-2; TRBD2 matches at 12 bases. CDR1 is SGHAT and CDR2 is FQNNGV in the germline V gene. J gave up 6 bases and V 5 bases, and 4 bases lay outside the gene matches. There are 15 residues in the CDR3. The CDR3 DNA is TGTGCCAGCAGCCTCCGACTAGCGGGAGCCGGGGAGCTGTTTTTT. Its protein is CASSLRLAGAGELFF.

The CDR3 coding sequence is TGCAGTGGGCGCCGGGGACAGGCCAATCAGCCCCAGCATTTT. Translating it yields CSGRRGQANQPQHF. The J gene is TRBJ1-5, the V gene TRBV20-1; the match to TRBD1 covers 8 bases. Germline-derived CDR1 and CDR2 are DFQATT and SNEGSKA (reference sequence). This CDR3 comprises 14 residues. Losses at the gene ends were 7 bases for V and 3 bases for J; bases not matched to a gene: 8.

This clonotype turned up a few times. The chain is built from TRBV11-1 and TRBJ2-1; 13 bases agree with TRBD2. The V gene end was trimmed by 2 bases and the J gene end by 0 bases; junction bases not matched to a gene: 7. Germline CDR1 reads SGHAT; CDR2 reads FQDESV (reference sequence). The CDR3 spans 19 residues. This CDR3 reads CASSLIPGTSGASYNEQFF. In DNA, the CDR3 is TGTGCCAGCAGCTTAATTCCCGGGACTAGCGGGGCCTCCTACAATGAGCAGTTCTTC.

V gene TRBV29-1 combines with J gene TRBJ1-4; D uncertain. CDR1 is SQVTM, CDR2 ANQGSEA, per germline. This CDR3 region has 12 residues. V lost 6 bases and J lost 5, with 10 bases in between. For the CDR3, the DNA is TGCAGCGTACGGCAGAGGAATGAAAAACTGTTTTTT. Its translation: CSVRQRNEKLFF.

This clonotype was seen a few times. The rearrangement joins TRBV6-5 to TRBJ2-3; the match to TRBD1 covers 10 bases. Germline assignment: CDR1 MNHEY and CDR2 SVGAGI. The CDR3 extends over 17 amino acids. V lost 2 bases and J lost 6; bases outside the gene matches: 11. This chain's CDR3 is CASSYLGQGVREDTQYF. CDR3 coding DNA: TGTGCCAGCAGTTACCTTGGACAGGGGGTTCGTGAGGATACGCAGTATTTT.

This clonotype was counted a single time. The chain links TRBV20-1 to TRBJ2-7; 9 nucleotides match TRBD1. The ends lost 0 bases at V and 6 bases at J; junction bases unmatched: 9. Germline V gene lookup returns CDR1 DFQATT and CDR2 SNEGSKA (reference sequence). The CDR3 covers 15 residues. This CDR3 is CSARDSGTGSSEQYF. The CDR3 DNA reads as TGCAGTGCTAGAGATTCGGGGACAGGGTCGTCCGAGCAGTACTTC.

The V call is TRBV7-2, the J call TRBJ2-7, with TRBD1 as a possible D gene (6 bases). The ends were cut back, 0 bases at V and 0 bases at J, with 9 bases in the middle. Per germline, CDR1 SGHTA and CDR2 FQGNSA. This CDR3 region has 15 residues. The CDR3 protein is CASSLAGHSSYEQYF. The CDR3 nucleotides read TGTGCCAGCAGCTTAGCGGGACACAGCTCCTACGAGCAGTACTTC.

V gene TRBV20-1 combines with J gene TRBJ2-1; no reliable D call. The germline CDR1 and CDR2 sequences are DFQATT and SNEGSKA (reference sequence). The V gene lost 4 bases and the J gene lost 0 bases, with 7 bases spanning the gap. The CDR3 totals 13 residues. The chain's CDR3 is CSATSASYNEQFF. Here the CDR3 DNA reads TGCAGTGCTACGAGCGCCTCCTACAATGAGCAGTTCTTC.

This chain joins TRBV27 and TRBJ2-3; either TRBD1 or TRBD2 may fit D (5 bases each). Trimming stripped 0 bases from V and 7 bases from J, with 14 bases between. Germline V gene lookup returns CDR1 MNHEY and CDR2 SMNVEV (reference sequence). The CDR3 extends over 15 amino acids. CDR3 sequence: CASSLSGTPYYTQYF. The CDR3 region has the DNA TGTGCCAGCAGTTTATCCGGGACGCCTTACTATACGCAGTATTTT.

The chain combines TRBV7-6 with TRBJ1-6, with D hard to call. V gave up 1 base and J gave up 1 base, with 5 bases separating them. Germline V lookup: CDR1 SGHVS, CDR2 FNYEAQ. CDR3 length: 15 residues. CDR3: CASSLGGSYNSPLHF. The CDR3 DNA follows: TGTGCCAGCAGCTTAGGGGGATCCTATAATTCACCCCTCCACTTT. The full variable domain, completed using reference TRBV7-6 and TRBJ1-6, is GAGVSQSPRYKVTKRGQDVALRCDPISGHVSLYWYRQALGQGPEFLTYFNYEAQQDKSGLPNDRFSAERPEGSISTLTIQRTEQRDSAMYRCASSLGGSYNSPLHFGNGTRLTVT.